Each of the 7 T cell receptor beta chains below was sequenced from the same sample in a study of blood T cell repertoires in COVID-19. Sequencing used immunoSEQ multiplex PCR; TCRdb keeps in-frame clones, though not all of them. The sample lists 100,000 to 110,000 clones; around four fifths were seen once. The sample comprised peripheral blood. Receptor source: an older woman with acute or convalescent COVID-19.

This chain connects TRBV19 to TRBJ1-1; D may be TRBD1 (6 bases). This CDR3 region has 15 residues. V lost 5 bases and J lost 4, with 17 bases in between. Germline CDR1 and CDR2: LNHDA and SQIVND (reference sequence). The CDR3 protein is CASSVPYRDTTEAFF. The DNA of the CDR3 is TGTGCCAGTAGTGTCCCCTACCGGGACACCACTGAAGCTTTCTTT.

This clone was recorded at least ten times. The chain is built from TRBV6-5 and TRBJ2-7; TRBD1 matches 8 bases. V lost 5 bases, J lost 8 bases, and 8 bases stayed unmatched. There are 13 residues in the CDR3. The germline V gene has CDR1 MNHEY and CDR2 SVGAGI. CDR3 sequence reads: CASSTRTGLKQYF. Here the CDR3 DNA reads TGTGCCAGCAGTACAAGGACAGGGCTAAAGCAGTACTTC.

This clone was picked up a small number of times. This chain links TRBV7-8 with TRBJ1-5; D ambiguous. The CDR3 covers 14 residues. Germline CDR1 SGHVS, CDR2 FQNEAQ. V shed 1 base and J shed 15 bases, with 19 bases lying between them. Here the CDR3 DNA reads TGTGCCAGCAGCTTAGTTTCTTCGTCAGTCAATGCGCATTTT. Amino acid sequence: CASSLVSSSVNAHF.

This clone has a single count. CDR3 coding DNA: TGTGCCAGCAGTTTCCAGGGGTCAACTAATGAAAAACTGTTTTTT. Protein product: CASSFQGSTNEKLFF. The chain links TRBV28 to TRBJ1-4; weak D call: TRBD1 (6 bases). Germline loops: CDR1 MDHEN, CDR2 SYDVKM. The CDR3 has 15 amino acids. The V gene lost 3 bases and the J gene lost 0 bases, with 8 bases spanning the gap.

This clone was counted once. The chain couples TRBV6-6 to TRBJ1-1, with 9 bases fitting TRBD1. Losses at the gene ends were 6 bases for V and 0 bases for J; bases not matched to a gene: 5. This CDR3 region has 15 residues. Germline values: CDR1 MNHNY, CDR2 SVGAGI (reference sequence). CDR3 DNA: TGTGCCAGCAGGGCCGGGACAGGGTTGAACACTGAAGCTTTCTTT. This encodes CASRAGTGLNTEAFF.

The rearrangement uses TRBV18 and TRBJ1-2, with 8 positions matching TRBD1. The trim removed 0 bases at V and 7 bases at J, leaving 4 bases unmatched. CDR3 length: 14 residues. Germline CDR1 KGHSH, CDR2 LQKENI. DNA for the CDR3: TGTGCCAGCTCACCACCGACAGGGGCGGGTGGCTACACCTTC. This gives the protein CASSPPTGAGGYTF.

This clone was picked up one time. The DNA for the CDR3 is TGTGCCAGCAGCCGACTAGCGGGGGGCTACACAGATACGCAGTATTTT. It specifies CASSRLAGGYTDTQYF. The rearrangement joins TRBV11-2 to TRBJ2-3, with TRBD2 identical over 13 bases. CDR3 size: 16 residues. CDR1 and CDR2 (germline): SGHAT, FQNNGV. The V and J ends lost 5 bases and 2 bases, in that order; junction bases with no gene match: 4.